This T cell receptor (beta chain) comes out of a study of read filtering for tumor transcriptome and immune sequencing. Study summary: The cohort had about 16 men and over twelve women aged roughly 47 to 90, mean about 70 years. DNase treatment preceded whole-transcriptome library preparation.

This clonotype was counted ten times or more. Germline V gene data show CDR1 as LNHDA and CDR2 as SQIVND (reference sequence). Trimming cost V 6 bases and J 4 bases; bases outside gene matches: 5. The CDR3 has 14 residues. This library used approximately 0.4 ug RNA and molecular barcoded adaptors spanning alpha/delta and beta/gamma chains. TCRdb called the reads again in MiXCR, with one record for every CDR3 protein. The sample has approximately 150,000 distinct CDR3 sequences, 13% seen once. At the time of active disease, bone marrow was collected from every patient. V and J are TRBV19 and TRBJ2-1, with 8 bases matching TRBD1. Input material: a population of CD138-negative cells sorted from bone marrow. This sequence originates from a donor aged 40 or over with multiple myeloma. Written as DNA, the CDR3 is TGTGCCAGTAGCCTACAGGGGGTGTACAATGAGCAGTTCTTC. Its protein product is CASSLQGVYNEQFF.